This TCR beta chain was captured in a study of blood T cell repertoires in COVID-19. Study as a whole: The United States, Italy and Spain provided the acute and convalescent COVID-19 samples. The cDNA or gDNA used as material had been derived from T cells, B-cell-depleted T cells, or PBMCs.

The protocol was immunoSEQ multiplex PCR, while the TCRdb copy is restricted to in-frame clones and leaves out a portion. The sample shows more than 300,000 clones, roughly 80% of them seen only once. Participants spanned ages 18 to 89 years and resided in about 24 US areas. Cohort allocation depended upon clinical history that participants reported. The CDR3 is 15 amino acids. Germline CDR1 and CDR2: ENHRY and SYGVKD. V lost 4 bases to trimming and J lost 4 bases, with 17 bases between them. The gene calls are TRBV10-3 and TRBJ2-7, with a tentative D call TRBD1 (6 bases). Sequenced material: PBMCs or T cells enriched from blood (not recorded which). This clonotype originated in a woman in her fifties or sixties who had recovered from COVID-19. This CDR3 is CAISVEDSPPYEQYF. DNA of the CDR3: TGTGCCATCAGTGTGGAGGACAGTCCCCCGTACGAGCAGTACTTC.